This is a list of T cell receptor beta chains from one sample in a study of shared clonotypes between healthy human individuals. Generated by immunoSEQ multiplex PCR, the TCRdb table keeps only in-frame clones and is missing some. The profile shows 950,000 to 1,100,000 clones, about 75% of them singletons. The sample comprised memory CD4+ T cells sorted from blood. The receptors come from a man in his late teens or twenties in good health. The CDR3 runs from the conserved cysteine through the conserved F or W. Fields, in order: V gene, CDR3 length, J gene, clone size, D gene, CDR3 DNA, CDR3 protein. The D gene is left open where the match is weak. Clone size is given for some rows only: seen once, a few or many times, or a class if the clone is expanded.

v_gene: TRBV30
len: 11
j_gene: TRBJ1-1
abundance: .
d_gene: .
CDR3nt: TGTGCCTGGAGTCAGGACTCGGAAGCTTTCTTT
CDR3aa: CAWSQDSEAFF

v_gene: TRBV12-5
len: 22
j_gene: TRBJ2-1
abundance: .
d_gene: .
CDR3nt: TGTGCTAGTGGTTTGGTACTTCCAGGGACTTCCGCCTCGGATAGCTCCTACAATGAGCAGTTCTTC
CDR3aa: CASGLVLPGTSASDSSYNEQFF

v_gene: TRBV4-3
len: 14
j_gene: TRBJ2-7
abundance: .
d_gene: TRBD2
CDR3nt: TGCGCCAGCAGCCGACTAGCGGGAGAGGGCGAGCAGTACTTC
CDR3aa: CASSRLAGEGEQYF

v_gene: TRBV10-2
len: 14
j_gene: TRBJ1-1
abundance: .
d_gene: .
CDR3nt: TGCGCCAGCAGTAGGACAGTAATGAACACTGAAGCTTTCTTT
CDR3aa: CASSRTVMNTEAFF

v_gene: TRBV18
len: 17
j_gene: TRBJ2-7
abundance: .
d_gene: TRBD1
CDR3nt: TGTGCCAGCTCACCGGCCGGGACAGGGGGCGGACGTTACGAGCAGTACTTC
CDR3aa: CASSPAGTGGGRYEQYF

v_gene: TRBV30
len: 11
j_gene: TRBJ1-4
abundance: .
d_gene: .
CDR3nt: TGTGCGAGCGGACTCAATGAAAAACTGTTTTTT
CDR3aa: CASGLNEKLFF

v_gene: TRBV5-6
len: 14
j_gene: TRBJ2-5
abundance: .
d_gene: .
CDR3nt: TGTGCCAGCAGCTTTTTGGGGGCTCAAGAGACCCAGTACTTC
CDR3aa: CASSFLGAQETQYF

v_gene: TRBV19
len: 17
j_gene: TRBJ2-2
abundance: .
d_gene: TRBD2
CDR3nt: TGTGCCAGTAGATTACCTATAGCGGGAGGGGGGCCCGGGGAGCTGTTTTTT
CDR3aa: CASRLPIAGGGPGELFF

v_gene: TRBV11-2
len: 16
j_gene: TRBJ2-7
abundance: many
d_gene: .
CDR3nt: TGTGCCAGCAGCTTCCGCCCCTGGACAGAAACCTACGAGCAGTACTTC
CDR3aa: CASSFRPWTETYEQYF

v_gene: TRBV7-9
len: 16
j_gene: TRBJ1-4
abundance: few
d_gene: .
CDR3nt: TGTGCCAGCAGCTTTCCGACTGGTGCAACTAATGAAAAACTGTTTTTT
CDR3aa: CASSFPTGATNEKLFF